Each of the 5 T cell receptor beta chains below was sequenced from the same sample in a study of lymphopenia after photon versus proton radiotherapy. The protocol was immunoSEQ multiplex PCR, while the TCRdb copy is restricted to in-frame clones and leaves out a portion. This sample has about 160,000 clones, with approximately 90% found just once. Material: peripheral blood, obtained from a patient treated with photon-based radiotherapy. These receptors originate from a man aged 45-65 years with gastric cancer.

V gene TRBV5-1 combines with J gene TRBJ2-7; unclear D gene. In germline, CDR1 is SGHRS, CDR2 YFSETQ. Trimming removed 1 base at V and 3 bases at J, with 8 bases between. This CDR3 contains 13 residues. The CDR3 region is CASSLPVSYEQYF. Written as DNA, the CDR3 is TGCGCCAGCAGCTTGCCGGTGAGCTACGAGCAGTACTTC.

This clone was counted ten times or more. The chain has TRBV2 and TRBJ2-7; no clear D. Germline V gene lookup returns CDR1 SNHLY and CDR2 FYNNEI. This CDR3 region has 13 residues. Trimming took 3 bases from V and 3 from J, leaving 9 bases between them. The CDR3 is CASSERRNYEQYF. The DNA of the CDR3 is TGTGCCAGCAGTGAGCGGCGGAACTACGAGCAGTACTTC.

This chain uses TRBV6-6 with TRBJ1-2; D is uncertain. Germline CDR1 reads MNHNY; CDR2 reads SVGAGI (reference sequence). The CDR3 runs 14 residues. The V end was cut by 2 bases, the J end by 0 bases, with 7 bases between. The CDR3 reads CASSYGPANYGYTF. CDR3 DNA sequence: TGTGCCAGCAGTTACGGGCCAGCTAACTATGGCTACACCTTC.

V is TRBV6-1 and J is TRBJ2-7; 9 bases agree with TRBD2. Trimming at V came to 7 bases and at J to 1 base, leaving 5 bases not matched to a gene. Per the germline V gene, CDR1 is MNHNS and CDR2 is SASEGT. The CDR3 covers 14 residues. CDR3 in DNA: TGTGCCAGCATACGTAGCGGGAGATCCTACGAGCAGTACTTC. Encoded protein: CASIRSGRSYEQYF.

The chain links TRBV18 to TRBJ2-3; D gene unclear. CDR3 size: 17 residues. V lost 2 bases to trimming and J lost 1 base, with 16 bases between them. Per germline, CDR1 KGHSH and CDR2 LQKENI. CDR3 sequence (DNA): TGTGCCAGCTCACCAATCGAGGTAGTCGAGGGCACAGATACGCAGTATTTT. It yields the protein CASSPIEVVEGTDTQYF.